These T cell receptor beta chains were read from a single sample in a study of human T cells and chemical hapten exposure. MiXCR, run by TCRdb on the RACE reads, gives a single entry per CDR3 protein. The repertoire holds some 57,000 distinct CDR3 sequences, with around 10% as singletons. The source was whole blood, collected in connection with sensitization to the hapten diphenylcyclopropenone (DPC). The receptors derive from a woman between 45 and 65 years old with alopecia areata. Some clones in this sample may be carry-over from other donors' samples. CDR3s include the opening cysteine and the closing phenylalanine or tryptophan. Fields, in order: J gene, CDR3 length, V gene, clone size, D gene, CDR3 DNA, CDR3 protein. A D gene is named only where the DNA matches it firmly. For some rows the clone size is stated as once, few or many, or as a class when expanded; others skip it.

j_call: TRBJ1-6; cdr3_length: 14; v_call: TRBV11-2; clone_size: many; d_call: NA; cdr3_nt: TGTGCCAGCAGAAGGGAAATCGGGAATTCACCCCTCCACTTT; cdr3_aa: CASRREIGNSPLHF
j_call: TRBJ2-5; cdr3_length: 12; v_call: TRBV20-1; clone_size: NA; d_call: TRBD1; cdr3_nt: TGCAGTGCTGGGGACAGTAAAGAGACCCAGTACTTC; cdr3_aa: CSAGDSKETQYF
j_call: TRBJ2-1; cdr3_length: 15; v_call: TRBV5-1; clone_size: many; d_call: NA; cdr3_nt: TGCGCCAGCAGCTGGACGGGACGATTCGGCGATGAGCAGTTCTTC; cdr3_aa: CASSWTGRFGDEQFF
j_call: TRBJ1-2; cdr3_length: 12; v_call: TRBV5-1; clone_size: many; d_call: NA; cdr3_nt: TGCGCCAGCTCCTTGGGTTCCTATGGCTACACCTTC; cdr3_aa: CASSLGSYGYTF
j_call: TRBJ1-2; cdr3_length: 13; v_call: TRBV7-2; clone_size: NA; d_call: TRBD1; cdr3_nt: TGTGCCAGCAGCTTCCAGGGGACAGGTGGCTACACCTTC; cdr3_aa: CASSFQGTGGYTF
j_call: TRBJ1-5; cdr3_length: 15; v_call: TRBV27; clone_size: many; d_call: TRBD1; cdr3_nt: TGTGCCAGCAGTTTCGGGACAGGGGCCAATCAGCCCCAGCATTTT; cdr3_aa: CASSFGTGANQPQHF
j_call: TRBJ2-2; cdr3_length: 14; v_call: TRBV7-2; clone_size: few; d_call: NA; cdr3_nt: TGTGCCAGCAGCTTAGAGAGATTCACCGGGGAGCTGTTTTTT; cdr3_aa: CASSLERFTGELFF
j_call: TRBJ1-2; cdr3_length: 12; v_call: TRBV28; clone_size: many; d_call: NA; cdr3_nt: TGTGCCAGCAGTTTATGGGAGTATGGCTACACCTTC; cdr3_aa: CASSLWEYGYTF
j_call: TRBJ2-5; cdr3_length: 17; v_call: TRBV27; clone_size: few; d_call: NA; cdr3_nt: TGTGCCACAAGAGGGAGGCTAGGGGCCCCGTACCAAGAGACCCAGTACTTC; cdr3_aa: CATRGRLGAPYQETQYF
j_call: TRBJ2-7; cdr3_length: 17; v_call: TRBV20-1; clone_size: many; d_call: TRBD2; cdr3_nt: TGCAGTGCCCCAAGCGGGAGGACTTCTCGGTGGGGCTACGAGCAGTACTTC; cdr3_aa: CSAPSGRTSRWGYEQYF
j_call: TRBJ1-2; cdr3_length: 14; v_call: TRBV27; clone_size: many; d_call: TRBD1; cdr3_nt: TGTGCCAGCAGTCCGGGACAGGGGGTTTATGGCTACACCTTC; cdr3_aa: CASSPGQGVYGYTF
j_call: TRBJ1-2; cdr3_length: 13; v_call: TRBV7-9; clone_size: many; d_call: NA; cdr3_nt: TGTGCCAGCAGTCGTCAGGGAGGCTATGGCTACACCTTC; cdr3_aa: CASSRQGGYGYTF
j_call: TRBJ2-7; cdr3_length: 11; v_call: TRBV5-5; clone_size: few; d_call: NA; cdr3_nt: TGTGCCAGCAGCCAGAACTACGAGCAGTACTTC; cdr3_aa: CASSQNYEQYF
j_call: TRBJ2-2; cdr3_length: 13; v_call: TRBV28; clone_size: few; d_call: NA; cdr3_nt: TGTGCCAGTTGGGGGGCGAACACCGGGGAGCTGTTTTTT; cdr3_aa: CASWGANTGELFF
j_call: TRBJ2-5; cdr3_length: 11; v_call: TRBV29-1; clone_size: NA; d_call: NA; cdr3_nt: TGCAGCGTTGTTCTCTCGGAGACCCAGTACTTC; cdr3_aa: CSVVLSETQYF
j_call: TRBJ2-1; cdr3_length: 13; v_call: TRBV2; clone_size: NA; d_call: NA; cdr3_nt: TGTGCCAGCACAGAGGGACTCCCTAGCGAGCAGTTCTTC; cdr3_aa: CASTEGLPSEQFF
j_call: TRBJ1-5; cdr3_length: 13; v_call: TRBV3-1; clone_size: many; d_call: NA; cdr3_nt: TGTGCCAGCAGCCAAGGTCTAAGGGGGCCCCAGCATTTT; cdr3_aa: CASSQGLRGPQHF
j_call: TRBJ1-5; cdr3_length: 13; v_call: TRBV29-1; clone_size: NA; d_call: NA; cdr3_nt: TGCAGCGTTGGGGGGGAAGGCAATCAGCCCCAGCATTTT; cdr3_aa: CSVGGEGNQPQHF
j_call: TRBJ1-5; cdr3_length: 15; v_call: TRBV6-5; clone_size: once; d_call: NA; cdr3_nt: TGTGCCAGCAGTCGCTTTTGGGGGCTAAATCAGCCCCAGCATTTT; cdr3_aa: CASSRFWGLNQPQHF
j_call: TRBJ1-1; cdr3_length: 14; v_call: TRBV7-6; clone_size: many; d_call: NA; cdr3_nt: TGTGCCAGCAGCTTAGGGCAGCTGAACACTGAAGCTTTCTTT; cdr3_aa: CASSLGQLNTEAFF
j_call: TRBJ2-3; cdr3_length: 13; v_call: TRBV20-1; clone_size: NA; d_call: NA; cdr3_nt: TGCAGTGCTTGCGCGGAAAACACAGATACGCAGTATTTT; cdr3_aa: CSACAENTDTQYF
j_call: TRBJ2-7; cdr3_length: 16; v_call: TRBV11-2; clone_size: NA; d_call: NA; cdr3_nt: TGTGCCAGCAGCCCTTCTCGAGCAGGGGTTGCCTACGAGCAGTACTTC; cdr3_aa: CASSPSRAGVAYEQYF
j_call: TRBJ1-5; cdr3_length: 14; v_call: TRBV19; clone_size: many; d_call: NA; cdr3_nt: TGTGCCAGTAAGGGAACGGGGCGCAATCAGCCCCAGCATTTT; cdr3_aa: CASKGTGRNQPQHF
j_call: TRBJ1-1; cdr3_length: 15; v_call: TRBV3-1; clone_size: NA; d_call: TRBD1; cdr3_nt: TGTGCCAGCAGCCAAGCCTCAGGGGGCGCGTTTGAAGCTTTCTTT; cdr3_aa: CASSQASGGAFEAFF
j_call: TRBJ1-5; cdr3_length: 13; v_call: TRBV11-2; clone_size: many; d_call: NA; cdr3_nt: TGTGCCAGCAGCTTTTCCGATGATCAGCCCCAGCATTTT; cdr3_aa: CASSFSDDQPQHF
j_call: TRBJ2-1; cdr3_length: 15; v_call: TRBV5-1; clone_size: NA; d_call: NA; cdr3_nt: TGCGCCAGCAGCCCCGGCCCCCAGACCTACAATGAGCAGTTCTTC; cdr3_aa: CASSPGPQTYNEQFF
j_call: TRBJ1-1; cdr3_length: 13; v_call: TRBV29-1; clone_size: few; d_call: NA; cdr3_nt: TGCAGCGGTCGTAGGGACACAGACACTGAAGCTTTCTTT; cdr3_aa: CSGRRDTDTEAFF
j_call: TRBJ1-6; cdr3_length: 15; v_call: TRBV7-2; clone_size: many; d_call: NA; cdr3_nt: TGTGCCAGCAGCTTAGGGAGCTCCTATAATTCACCCCTCCACTTT; cdr3_aa: CASSLGSSYNSPLHF
j_call: TRBJ1-4; cdr3_length: 15; v_call: TRBV4-2; clone_size: many; d_call: NA; cdr3_nt: TGTGCCAGCAGCCAAGACCCGGACCCGAATGAAAAACTGTTTTTT; cdr3_aa: CASSQDPDPNEKLFF
j_call: TRBJ2-3; cdr3_length: 13; v_call: TRBV9; clone_size: many; d_call: NA; cdr3_nt: TGTGCCAGCAGCGTAGGCAACACAGATACGCAGTATTTT; cdr3_aa: CASSVGNTDTQYF
j_call: TRBJ2-7; cdr3_length: 14; v_call: TRBV2; clone_size: many; d_call: NA; cdr3_nt: TGTGCCAGCAGGGAAGCCCCCACAGGAGGCGAGCAGTACTTC; cdr3_aa: CASREAPTGGEQYF
j_call: TRBJ2-6; cdr3_length: 17; v_call: TRBV14; clone_size: many; d_call: NA; cdr3_nt: TGTGCCAGCAGCCAAGAACGTTCGCCCTCTGGGGCCAACGTCCTGACTTTC; cdr3_aa: CASSQERSPSGANVLTF
j_call: TRBJ2-7; cdr3_length: 15; v_call: TRBV21-1; clone_size: NA; d_call: NA; cdr3_nt: TGTGCCAGCAGCATACGGGACAGGGACTCCTACGAGCAGTACTTC; cdr3_aa: CASSIRDRDSYEQYF
j_call: TRBJ1-6; cdr3_length: 16; v_call: TRBV18; clone_size: few; d_call: TRBD1; cdr3_nt: TGTGCCAGCTCACGGACAGGGATTTCGTTTAATTCACCCCTCCACTTT; cdr3_aa: CASSRTGISFNSPLHF
j_call: TRBJ2-1; cdr3_length: 14; v_call: TRBV20-1; clone_size: few; d_call: NA; cdr3_nt: TGCAGTGCTAGAGTCCGGTACAGCTACAATGAGCAGTTCTTC; cdr3_aa: CSARVRYSYNEQFF
j_call: TRBJ1-5; cdr3_length: 15; v_call: TRBV6-5; clone_size: NA; d_call: NA; cdr3_nt: TGTGCCAGCAGTTCTGCAAGGCTTTCCAATCAGCCCCAGCATTTT; cdr3_aa: CASSSARLSNQPQHF
j_call: TRBJ1-2; cdr3_length: 12; v_call: TRBV29-1; clone_size: NA; d_call: NA; cdr3_nt: TGCAGCGTTGGGGGACAAGTCTATGGCTACACCTTC; cdr3_aa: CSVGGQVYGYTF
j_call: TRBJ2-7; cdr3_length: 14; v_call: TRBV11-2; clone_size: NA; d_call: TRBD2; cdr3_nt: TGTGCCAGCAGCTTCGGGACTAGTGGACGCGAGCAGTACTTC; cdr3_aa: CASSFGTSGREQYF
j_call: TRBJ2-7; cdr3_length: 14; v_call: TRBV10-3; clone_size: NA; d_call: TRBD1; cdr3_nt: TGTGCCATCAGTCCGGGACAGGGCGCCTACGAGCAGTACTTC; cdr3_aa: CAISPGQGAYEQYF
j_call: TRBJ2-1; cdr3_length: 15; v_call: TRBV7-2; clone_size: few; d_call: TRBD1; cdr3_nt: TGTGCCAGCATTCAAACAGGGGCAGGGTACAATGAGCAGTTCTTC; cdr3_aa: CASIQTGAGYNEQFF
j_call: TRBJ2-5; cdr3_length: 12; v_call: TRBV3-1; clone_size: NA; d_call: NA; cdr3_nt: TGTGCCAGCAGCCAAATTGGGGAGACCCAGTACTTC; cdr3_aa: CASSQIGETQYF
j_call: TRBJ2-7; cdr3_length: 13; v_call: TRBV6-2/TRBV6-3; clone_size: few; d_call: TRBD1; cdr3_nt: TGTGCCAGCAATGGACAGGGGATCGGCGAGCAGTACTTC; cdr3_aa: CASNGQGIGEQYF